The 31 T cell receptor beta chains presented below share a single source sample, sequenced in a study of shared clonotypes between healthy human individuals. Generated by immunoSEQ multiplex PCR, the TCRdb table keeps only in-frame clones and is missing some. This sample carries about 680,000 clones, more than 70% of them seen once, and the ten largest clones take roughly 1.8%. The sequenced sample consisted of memory CD4+ T cells sorted from blood. Subset specified: CD45RA-negative fraction. The receptor source for this set is a woman in her 30s in good health.

On this clone: Other DNA sequences in this specimen translate into the identical CDR3. The CDR3 reads CASSLARQTNTGELFF. The CDR3 nucleotides are TGTGCCAGCAGCTTAGCGCGACAGACGAACACCGGGGAGCTGTTTTTT. This chain uses TRBV7-9 with TRBJ2-2; TRBD1 is a possible D gene (5 bases). Trimming took off 0 bases at V and 0 bases at J, with 8 bases between the two ends. CDR1 is SEHNR and CDR2 is FQNEAQ in the germline V gene (reference sequence). The CDR3 consists of 16 residues.

The chain carries TRBV28 and TRBJ2-7, with D perhaps TRBD2 (6 bases). The V gene lost 5 bases and the J gene lost 6 bases, with 20 bases spanning the gap. This CDR3 has 15 amino acids. Per germline, CDR1 MDHEN and CDR2 SYDVKM. The chain's CDR3 is CASSDSGLAGSEQYF. Here the CDR3 DNA reads TGTGCCAGCAGTGATTCGGGACTGGCGGGGAGCGAGCAGTACTTC.

Details on this clone: Within the sample, other DNA sequences also encode this same CDR3. V and J are TRBV27 and TRBJ2-5; TRBD2 matches 7 bases. Germline V CDR1 and CDR2: MNHEY, SMNVEV (reference sequence). With 7 bases clipped from V and 4 bases from J, the junction kept 6 bases outside the gene matches. There are 13 residues in the CDR3. The CDR3 sequence: CASMVAGGETQYF. CDR3 bases: TGTGCCAGCATGGTAGCGGGTGGAGAGACCCAGTACTTC.

This clone occurred a few times. This specimen includes other DNA sequences encoding the same CDR3. The V call is TRBV18, the J call TRBJ2-2, with TRBD1 identical over 9 bases. The CDR3 is 16 amino acids. V was pared by 3 bases and J by 2 bases, with 4 bases of the junction left unmatched. CDR1 KGHSH and CDR2 LQKENI come from the germline V gene. The CDR3 loop reads CASSPRQGVNTGELFF. As DNA, the CDR3 is TGTGCCAGCTCACCCCGACAGGGGGTAAACACCGGGGAGCTGTTTTTT.

V is TRBV5-6 and J is TRBJ2-7; 7 bases line up with TRBD1. Germline V gene data show CDR1 as SGHDT and CDR2 as YYEEEE. The CDR3 is 14 residues long. The V segment lost 3 bases and the J segment 6 bases; nucleotides outside the gene matches: 9. The CDR3 sequence: CASSSFRQGFEQYF. CDR3 nucleotides: TGTGCCAGCAGCTCTTTTCGACAGGGCTTCGAGCAGTACTTC. Full variable domain (rest looked up from reference TRBV5-6 and TRBJ2-7): DAGVTQSPTHLIKTRGQQVTLRCSPKSGHDTVSWYQQALGQGPQFIFQYYEEEERQRGNFPDRFSGHQFPNYSSELNVNALLLGDSALYLCASSSFRQGFEQYFGPGTRLTVT.

The chain is built from TRBV21-1 and TRBJ2-7; the table's TRBD2 call for D was not verified on the DNA. TRBV21-1 is reported as a pseudogene. The CDR3 extends over 14 amino acids. In DNA, the CDR3 is TGTGCCAGCAGCAAAGATCCGGGGGATTATGAGCAGTACTTC. It is translated as CASSKDPGDYEQYF.

The chain uses TRBV29-1 and TRBJ1-4; a weak D match, TRBD1 (5 bases). The germline V gene has CDR1 SQVTM and CDR2 ANQGSEA. V was trimmed by 7 bases and J by 4 bases, leaving 16 bases between them. This CDR3 comprises 14 residues. In DNA form, the CDR3 reads TGCAGCGCCACCGATACAGGAGTTAATGAAAAACTGTTTTTT. Protein: CSATDTGVNEKLFF.

The chain is built from TRBV5-1 and TRBJ2-2; D remains unclear. CDR1 SGHRS and CDR2 YFSETQ come from the germline V gene. CDR3 length: 15 amino acids. Trimming shortened V by 3 bases and J by 6 bases, and 15 bases separated the two germline ends. CDR3 amino acids: CASSSRLERSGELFF. The DNA for the CDR3 is TGCGCCAGCAGCTCTAGACTGGAAAGGTCCGGGGAGCTGTTTTTT.

CDR3 DNA: TGTGCCAGCAGTGAACAGGGGGGCGCGATGGGTACGCAGTATTTT. This codes for CASSEQGGAMGTQYF. The chain uses TRBV25-1 and TRBJ2-3, with D possibly being TRBD1 (7 bases). Trimming left V 2 bases short and J 8 bases short, with 17 bases between. The CDR3 length is 15 residues. Germline values: CDR1 MGHDK, CDR2 SYGVNS.

J is TRBJ2-1 and V is TRBV25-1; 8 bases fit TRBD2. Looked up from germline, CDR1 is MGHDK and CDR2 is SYGVNS. This CDR3 contains 18 residues. Unmatched junction bases numbered 17, after V lost 7 bases and J lost 3 bases. The CDR3 nucleotides read TGTGCCAGCACCGCCCGCCCAGATGGGACTAGAGTCTACAATGAGCAGTTCTTC. As protein: CASTARPDGTRVYNEQFF. Looking up the rest from reference TRBV25-1 and TRBJ2-1 gives the full variable domain: EADIYQTPRYLVIGTGKKITLECSQTMGHDKMYWYQQDPGMELHLIHYSYGVNSTEKGDLSSESTVSRIRTEHFPLTLESARPSHTSQYLCASTARPDGTRVYNEQFFGPGTRLTVL.

The genes are TRBV7-8 and TRBJ1-1; 7 nucleotides match TRBD1. With 6 bases clipped from V and 0 bases from J, the junction kept 10 bases outside the gene matches. This CDR3 is built from 16 residues. Germline CDR1 is SGHVS and CDR2 is FQNEAQ. Here the CDR3 reads CASSYQDRRLNTEAFF. CDR3 sequence (DNA): TGTGCCAGCAGTTACCAGGACAGGCGCTTGAACACTGAAGCTTTCTTT.

This chain uses TRBV7-9 with TRBJ2-3; no clear D. Looked up from germline, CDR1 is SEHNR and CDR2 is FQNEAQ (reference sequence). V lost 4 bases and J 6 bases, leaving 11 bases between the germline ends. The CDR3 covers 13 residues. CDR3 DNA: TGTGCCAGCAGCTCTAGGGTTTGGGATACGCAGTATTTT. This codes for CASSSRVWDTQYF.

This clone was picked up a small number of times. The gene calls are TRBV30 and TRBJ2-3; tentatively, D is TRBD1 (5 bases). Trimming removed 4 bases from V and 6 bases from J, with 17 bases in between. The CDR3 length is 14 residues. Germline V gene data show CDR1 as GTSNPN and CDR2 as SVGIG (reference sequence). The CDR3 reads CAWTRPRAWDTQYF. Here the CDR3 DNA reads TGTGCCTGGACGCGGCCCAGGGCCTGGGATACGCAGTATTTT. The variable domain in full, completed from reference TRBV30 and TRBJ2-3, reads SQTIHQWPATLVQPVGSPLSLECTVEGTSNPNLYWYRQAAGRGLQLLFYSVGIGQISSEVPQNLSASRPQDRQFILSSKKLLLSDSGFYLCAWTRPRAWDTQYFGPGTRLTVL.

The CDR3: CASSSLRGSGYEQYF. The CDR3 nucleotides read TGTGCCAGCAGCTCCCTCCGCGGGAGTGGGTACGAGCAGTACTTC. The chain carries TRBV7-6 and TRBJ2-7; 7 bases map to TRBD2. The CDR3 length is 15 residues. Germline loops: CDR1 SGHVS, CDR2 FNYEAQ. The J segment lost 4 bases and the V segment lost 4 bases, leaving 10 bases of the junction unmatched. The variable domain in full, completed from reference TRBV7-6 and TRBJ2-7, reads GAGVSQSPRYKVTKRGQDVALRCDPISGHVSLYWYRQALGQGPEFLTYFNYEAQQDKSGLPNDRFSAERPEGSISTLTIQRTEQRDSAMYRCASSSLRGSGYEQYFGPGTRLTVT.

V and J are TRBV30 and TRBJ2-5; D gene unclear. Trimming cost V 1 base and J 1 base, with 7 bases left between them. The CDR3 covers 13 residues. Per the germline V gene, CDR1 is GTSNPN and CDR2 is SVGIG (reference sequence). CDR3 nucleotide sequence: TGTGCCTGGAGTGGTGTCTCCCAAGAGACCCAGTACTTC. Encoded protein: CAWSGVSQETQYF. The entire variable domain, with the rest obtained from reference TRBV30 and TRBJ2-5, is as follows: SQTIHQWPATLVQPVGSPLSLECTVEGTSNPNLYWYRQAAGRGLQLLFYSVGIGQISSEVPQNLSASRPQDRQFILSSKKLLLSDSGFYLCAWSGVSQETQYFGPGTRLLVL.

The V call is TRBV25-1, the J call TRBJ2-7; no firm D call. The length of the CDR3 is 13 residues. V shed 5 bases and J shed 3 bases, with 11 bases lying between them. Germline CDR1 reads MGHDK; CDR2 reads SYGVNS. CDR3 amino acids: CASSPTAGYEQYF. CDR3 DNA: TGTGCCAGCAGTCCAACCGCCGGCTACGAGCAGTACTTC.

This clone was recorded at least ten times. The chain is built from TRBV7-3 and TRBJ2-6; D not certain. The germline CDR1 and CDR2 sequences are SGHTA and FQGTGA. The V end was cut by 6 bases, the J end by 11 bases, with 26 bases between. The CDR3 consists of 17 residues. As DNA, the CDR3 is TGTGCCAGCAGTTGGACCGGAACAGCTCAGAGCGCACACGTCCTGACTTTC. Translation: CASSWTGTAQSAHVLTF.

A single count supports this clone. This rearrangement joins TRBV2 to TRBJ1-5; tentative D call: TRBD1 (5 bases). CDR3 length: 13 amino acids. Germline CDR1 reads SNHLY; CDR2 reads FYNNEI. Trimming pared 6 bases from V and 7 bases from J, leaving 13 bases between. For the CDR3, the DNA is TGTGCCAGCAGCCCGACAGAGGAGCAGCCCCAGCATTTT. Residues: CASSPTEEQPQHF.

In this sample, this clone turned up a few times. The chain joins TRBV19 to TRBJ2-5, with TRBD2 matching over 11 bases. The CDR3 extends over 15 amino acids. Germline values: CDR1 LNHDA, CDR2 SQIVND (reference sequence). The V segment lost 5 bases and the J segment 2 bases; nucleotides outside the gene matches: 4. Written as DNA, the CDR3 is TGTGCCAGTAGTCTGGGACTAGCGGAACAAGAGACCCAGTACTTC. This encodes CASSLGLAEQETQYF.

The chain combines TRBV28 with TRBJ2-7, with 7 positions matching TRBD1. The CDR3 extends over 16 amino acids. Losses at the gene ends were 4 bases for V and 5 bases for J; bases not matched to a gene: 14. The V gene's germline CDR1 is MDHEN and CDR2 SYDVKM. The DNA of the CDR3 is TGTGCCAGCAGTTCATCTATGGGACAGACGTTAAACGAGCAGTACTTC. This gives the protein CASSSSMGQTLNEQYF.

This chain joins TRBV18 and TRBJ2-3; possible D gene TRBD1, 6 bases. The CDR3 loop spans 15 amino acids. V lost 1 base, J lost 2 bases, and 10 bases lay in between. Germline CDR1 KGHSH, CDR2 LQKENI. In DNA form, the CDR3 reads TGTGCCAGCTCACCACAGACAGGTTACACAGATACGCAGTATTTT. Its translation is CASSPQTGYTDTQYF.

The sample holds a few counts of this clone. This chain connects TRBV7-6 to TRBJ1-1; the match to TRBD1 covers 10 bases. The trim removed 6 bases at V and 5 bases at J, leaving 6 bases unmatched. Looked up from germline, CDR1 is SGHVS and CDR2 is FNYEAQ. This CDR3 spans 14 amino acids. The CDR3: CASRRQGAATEAFF. CDR3 nucleotide sequence: TGTGCCAGCAGACGACAGGGGGCGGCTACTGAAGCTTTCTTT.

This rearrangement joins TRBV28 to TRBJ2-5; weak D call: TRBD1 (5 bases). Germline lookup yields CDR1 MDHEN and CDR2 SYDVKM. Between the trimmed V and J ends, which lost 6 bases and 5 bases, there was a span of 16 bases. CDR3 size: 14 residues. CDR3 nucleotides: TGTGCCAGCAGCACCCAGGGTGCAGGGGAGACCCAGTACTTC. Translating it yields CASSTQGAGETQYF.

There are many counts of this clone. The chain couples TRBV6-5 to TRBJ1-1, with D possibly matching TRBD1 (5 bases). Germline-derived CDR1 and CDR2 are MNHEY and SVGAGI. The CDR3 contains 15 residues. The V gene lost 6 bases and the J gene lost 1 base, with 15 bases spanning the gap. CDR3 in amino acids: CASSPPGWGNTEAFF. The CDR3 DNA reads as TGTGCCAGCAGCCCGCCAGGGTGGGGGAACACTGAAGCTTTCTTT.

V gene TRBV7-9 combines with J gene TRBJ2-4; no clear D gene. CDR3 length: 16 amino acids. CDR1 and CDR2 (germline): SEHNR, FQNEAQ (reference sequence). V lost 1 base, J lost 1 base, and 11 bases lay in between. The CDR3 DNA follows: TGTGCCAGCAGCTTAGTCTTTGTGACGGCCAAAAACATTCAGTACTTC. Translating it yields CASSLVFVTAKNIQYF.

J is TRBJ1-2 and V is TRBV2, with TRBD1 as a possible D gene (5 bases). V was cut by 7 bases and J by 4 bases, with 10 bases left in between. CDR1 and CDR2 from the germline V gene are SNHLY and FYNNEI. The CDR3 is 12 amino acids. In DNA form, the CDR3 reads TGTGCCAGCAATAAGGGGTCCTATGGCTACACCTTC. This translates into CASNKGSYGYTF.

This rearrangement joins TRBV28 to TRBJ1-2; D unclear. CDR1 and CDR2 from the germline V gene are MDHEN and SYDVKM. The CDR3 has 15 amino acids. The ends were cut back, 6 bases at V and 7 bases at J, with 21 bases in the middle. The CDR3 region is CASSASRAGPAGYTF. In DNA, the CDR3 is TGTGCCAGCAGCGCCAGTCGGGCCGGCCCTGCTGGCTACACCTTC.

The sample holds many counts of this clone. Other nucleotide sequences from this sample produce the same CDR3. The genes are TRBV30 and TRBJ2-7; the D gene is possibly TRBD1 (5 bases). The CDR3 spans 12 residues. The germline V gene has CDR1 GTSNPN and CDR2 SVGIG (reference sequence). In DNA form, the CDR3 reads TGTGTCCTCGACAGACGGACCTACGAGCAGTACTTC. This codes for CVLDRRTYEQYF.

This clone was seen more than once but under ten times. The chain couples TRBV5-1 to TRBJ2-3, with 10 nucleotides matching TRBD2. Unmatched junction bases numbered 8, after V lost 2 bases and J lost 2 bases. The length of the CDR3 is 17 residues. CDR1 is SGHRS, CDR2 YFSETQ, per germline. The CDR3 DNA reads as TGCGCCAGCAGCTTATCGGTAGCGGGAGGATCCACAGATACGCAGTATTTT. Translation gives CASSLSVAGGSTDTQYF.

Concerning this clone: Additional DNA sequences in this sample encode the identical CDR3. This sequence joins TRBV2 and TRBJ1-1; no reliable D call. This CDR3 has 11 residues. Germline V lookup: CDR1 SNHLY, CDR2 FYNNEI. V lost 8 bases and J 3 bases, leaving 7 bases between the germline ends. The CDR3 loop reads CASRRDTEAFF. The CDR3 DNA sequence: TGTGCCAGCCGCCGGGACACTGAAGCTTTCTTT.

CDR3 protein: CASSQGVRSSTDTQYF. The CDR3, as DNA: TGCGCCAGCAGCCAAGGAGTGCGTTCCAGCACAGATACGCAGTATTTT. The chain links TRBV4-1 to TRBJ2-3; D is undetermined. Germline V gives CDR1 MGHRA, CDR2 YSYEKL. The CDR3 loop spans 16 amino acids. V lost 1 base to trimming and J lost 0 bases, with 11 bases between them.